This paragraph reports one T cell receptor (beta chain). These data originate in a study of control samples from healthy donors and cancer patients. V gave up 7 bases and J gave up 4 bases, with 4 bases separating them. Germline CDR1 reads LNHDA; CDR2 reads SQIVND (reference sequence). This CDR3 is built from 11 residues. Sequencing was performed with immunoSEQ multiplex PCR; in TCRdb, only in-frame clones are kept and a portion is missing. The sample lists under 95,000 clones, approximately 88% occurring once. Sequences were obtained from blood. The chain is built from TRBV19 and TRBJ1-4; D ambiguous. The TCR comes from a middle-aged man in good health. The CDR3 sequence is CASKGNEKLFF. DNA for the CDR3: TGTGCCAGTAAGGGTAATGAAAAACTGTTTTTT.